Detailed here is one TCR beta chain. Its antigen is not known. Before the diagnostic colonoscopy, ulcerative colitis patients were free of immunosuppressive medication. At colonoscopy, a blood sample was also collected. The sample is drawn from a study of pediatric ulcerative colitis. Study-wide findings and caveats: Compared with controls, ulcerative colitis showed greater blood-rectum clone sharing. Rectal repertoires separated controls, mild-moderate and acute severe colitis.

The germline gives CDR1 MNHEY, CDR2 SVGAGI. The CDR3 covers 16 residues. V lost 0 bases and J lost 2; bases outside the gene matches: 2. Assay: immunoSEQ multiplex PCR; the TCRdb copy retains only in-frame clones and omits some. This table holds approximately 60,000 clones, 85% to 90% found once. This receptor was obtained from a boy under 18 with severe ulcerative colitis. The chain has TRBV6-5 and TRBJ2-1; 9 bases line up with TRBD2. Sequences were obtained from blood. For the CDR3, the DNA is TGTGCCAGCAGTTACTCGGCGGGAGGGCCCTACAATGAGCAGTTCTTC. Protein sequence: CASSYSAGGPYNEQFF.